Listed below are T cell receptor beta chains from one sample, sequenced in a study of blood T cells in healthy people across ages. In TCRdb, the 5' RACE reads were re-called with MiXCR into one record per CDR3 protein. The table shows about 1.8 million distinct CDR3 sequences, with about 49% occurring only once. The material sequenced was blood. The receptors come from a woman in her thirties or forties in good health. Both conserved end residues are part of each CDR3. D genes are given only for firm matches. A clone size is listed for some rows: how often the clone was seen (once, few, many), or a class if it is expanded.

clone size: -
V gene: TRBV24-1
D gene: TRBD2
CDR3 length: 15
J gene: TRBJ2-5
CDR3 protein: CATGLTSGVGETQYF
CDR3 DNA: TGTGCCACCGGACTGACTAGCGGGGTTGGGGAGACCCAGTACTTC

clone size: few
V gene: TRBV6-1
D gene: TRBD1
CDR3 length: 15
J gene: TRBJ2-1
CDR3 protein: CASSITGGSYNEQFF
CDR3 DNA: TGTGCCAGCAGTATAACAGGGGGCTCCTACAATGAGCAGTTCTTC

clone size: -
V gene: TRBV24-1
D gene: -
CDR3 length: 14
J gene: TRBJ2-5
CDR3 protein: CATSPRRGQETQYF
CDR3 DNA: TGCGCCACCAGTCCACGGAGGGGTCAAGAGACCCAGTACTTC

clone size: few
V gene: TRBV2
D gene: -
CDR3 length: 15
J gene: TRBJ2-1
CDR3 protein: CASSEDGSTYNEQFF
CDR3 DNA: TGTGCCAGCAGTGAAGACGGCAGCACCTACAATGAGCAGTTCTTC

clone size: -
V gene: TRBV10-2
D gene: TRBD2
CDR3 length: 17
J gene: TRBJ2-3
CDR3 protein: CASSGRLAGSSTDTQYF
CDR3 DNA: TGCGCCAGCAGTGGCAGACTAGCGGGTTCTAGCACAGATACGCAGTATTTT

clone size: many
V gene: TRBV29-1
D gene: -
CDR3 length: 12
J gene: TRBJ2-5
CDR3 protein: CSAKGMQETQYF
CDR3 DNA: TGCAGCGCGAAGGGGATGCAAGAGACCCAGTACTTC

clone size: -
V gene: TRBV6-2/TRBV6-3
D gene: -
CDR3 length: 16
J gene: TRBJ1-5
CDR3 protein: CASSSNNVGGNQPQHF
CDR3 DNA: TGTGCCAGCAGTTCCAATAATGTAGGGGGGAATCAGCCCCAGCATTTT

clone size: -
V gene: TRBV7-2
D gene: TRBD1
CDR3 length: 16
J gene: TRBJ2-7
CDR3 protein: CASSLGTGTAPDEQYF
CDR3 DNA: TGTGCCAGCAGCTTAGGAACCGGGACAGCCCCCGACGAGCAGTACTTC

clone size: -
V gene: TRBV11-2
D gene: -
CDR3 length: 13
J gene: TRBJ1-1
CDR3 protein: CASSKRGEGEAFF
CDR3 DNA: TGTGCCAGCAGCAAACGTGGGGAGGGTGAAGCTTTCTTT

clone size: -
V gene: TRBV4-1
D gene: -
CDR3 length: 11
J gene: TRBJ1-2
CDR3 protein: CASSTNSGYTF
CDR3 DNA: TGCGCCAGCAGCACCAATTCAGGATACACCTTC

clone size: -
V gene: TRBV12-3/TRBV12-4
D gene: -
CDR3 length: 14
J gene: TRBJ1-2
CDR3 protein: CASSLGPQGYGYTF
CDR3 DNA: TGTGCCAGCAGTTTGGGCCCCCAGGGCTATGGCTACACCTTC

clone size: -
V gene: TRBV6-5
D gene: TRBD1
CDR3 length: 15
J gene: TRBJ2-5
CDR3 protein: CASSYSTGRGETQYF
CDR3 DNA: TGTGCCAGCAGTTACTCGACAGGGCGTGGGGAGACCCAGTACTTC

clone size: once
V gene: TRBV29-1
D gene: -
CDR3 length: 16
J gene: TRBJ2-3
CDR3 protein: CSVERAEPIPTDTQYF
CDR3 DNA: TGCAGCGTTGAAAGGGCAGAGCCAATTCCCACAGATACGCAGTATTTT

clone size: few
V gene: TRBV29-1
D gene: -
CDR3 length: 13
J gene: TRBJ1-4
CDR3 protein: CSVAGASNEKLFF
CDR3 DNA: TGCAGCGTTGCAGGGGCGAGCAATGAAAAACTGTTTTTT

clone size: many
V gene: TRBV7-2
D gene: TRBD2
CDR3 length: 14
J gene: TRBJ2-7
CDR3 protein: CASSRGRGSYEQYF
CDR3 DNA: TGTGCCAGCAGTCGCGGGAGGGGGTCCTACGAGCAGTACTTC

clone size: many
V gene: TRBV20-1
D gene: TRBD2
CDR3 length: 14
J gene: TRBJ2-1
CDR3 protein: CSARVAGSYNEQFF
CDR3 DNA: TGCAGTGCTAGGGTAGCGGGGAGTTACAATGAGCAGTTCTTC

clone size: -
V gene: TRBV28
D gene: TRBD2
CDR3 length: 15
J gene: TRBJ2-5
CDR3 protein: CASSPGTREIGTQYF
CDR3 DNA: TGTGCCAGCAGTCCCGGGACTAGAGAAATTGGGACCCAGTACTTC

clone size: -
V gene: TRBV12-3/TRBV12-4
D gene: -
CDR3 length: 13
J gene: TRBJ2-5
CDR3 protein: CASSRDRKGTQYF
CDR3 DNA: TGTGCCAGCAGCCGAGACAGGAAGGGGACCCAGTACTTC

clone size: few
V gene: TRBV6-5
D gene: -
CDR3 length: 13
J gene: TRBJ1-2
CDR3 protein: CASSYTNNYGYTF
CDR3 DNA: TGTGCCAGCAGTTACACTAACAACTATGGCTACACCTTC

clone size: few
V gene: TRBV7-2
D gene: -
CDR3 length: 15
J gene: TRBJ2-1
CDR3 protein: CASSFDNPRYNEQFF
CDR3 DNA: TGTGCCAGCAGCTTCGACAACCCCCGCTACAATGAGCAGTTCTTC

clone size: few
V gene: TRBV7-9
D gene: -
CDR3 length: 16
J gene: TRBJ2-3
CDR3 protein: CASSRGGTPSTDTQYF
CDR3 DNA: TGTGCCAGCAGCCGAGGCGGGACTCCGTCAACAGATACGCAGTATTTT

clone size: -
V gene: TRBV4-1
D gene: TRBD1
CDR3 length: 15
J gene: TRBJ1-1
CDR3 protein: CASSQGQGGYDEAFF
CDR3 DNA: TGCGCCAGCAGCCAAGGACAGGGAGGTTATGATGAAGCTTTCTTT

clone size: -
V gene: TRBV6-5
D gene: TRBD2
CDR3 length: 15
J gene: TRBJ2-5
CDR3 protein: CASSRSGGSQETQYF
CDR3 DNA: TGTGCCAGCAGTCGTAGCGGGGGGAGCCAAGAGACCCAGTACTTC

clone size: -
V gene: TRBV27
D gene: -
CDR3 length: 16
J gene: TRBJ2-1
CDR3 protein: CASSSHTSRGANEQFF
CDR3 DNA: TGTGCCAGCAGTTCCCACACTAGCCGGGGGGCTAATGAGCAGTTCTTC

clone size: few
V gene: TRBV13
D gene: TRBD2
CDR3 length: 15
J gene: TRBJ2-3
CDR3 protein: CASRRAGVAIDTQYF
CDR3 DNA: TGTGCCAGCAGACGAGCGGGGGTAGCCATAGATACGCAGTATTTT

clone size: -
V gene: TRBV5-1
D gene: TRBD2
CDR3 length: 14
J gene: TRBJ2-3
CDR3 protein: CASRASGDLDTQYF
CDR3 DNA: TGCGCCAGCAGGGCTAGCGGGGACTTAGATACGCAGTATTTT

clone size: once
V gene: TRBV7-8
D gene: TRBD1
CDR3 length: 17
J gene: TRBJ2-5
CDR3 protein: CASSLDPRLTGGETQYF
CDR3 DNA: TGTGCCAGCAGCTTAGACCCCCGGCTAACAGGGGGGGAGACCCAGTACTTC

clone size: -
V gene: TRBV14
D gene: TRBD1
CDR3 length: 15
J gene: TRBJ1-1
CDR3 protein: CASSRRTGGHTEAFF
CDR3 DNA: TGTGCCAGCAGCCGCCGGACAGGGGGCCACACTGAAGCTTTCTTT

clone size: few
V gene: TRBV29-1
D gene: -
CDR3 length: 12
J gene: TRBJ2-3
CDR3 protein: CSVERYTDTQYF
CDR3 DNA: TGCAGCGTTGAGAGGTACACAGATACGCAGTATTTT

clone size: -
V gene: TRBV11-2
D gene: -
CDR3 length: 15
J gene: TRBJ2-6
CDR3 protein: CASSLWQTGANVLTF
CDR3 DNA: TGTGCCAGCAGCTTATGGCAGACTGGGGCCAACGTCCTGACTTTC

clone size: -
V gene: TRBV12-3/TRBV12-4
D gene: -
CDR3 length: 13
J gene: TRBJ2-1
CDR3 protein: CASSLLHGSEQFF
CDR3 DNA: TGTGCCAGCAGTTTGTTGCACGGAAGTGAGCAGTTCTTC

clone size: -
V gene: TRBV7-2
D gene: TRBD2
CDR3 length: 16
J gene: TRBJ2-3
CDR3 protein: CASSPQRGAPQDTQYF
CDR3 DNA: TGTGCCAGCAGCCCCCAGCGGGGGGCCCCACAAGATACGCAGTATTTT

clone size: -
V gene: TRBV7-2
D gene: TRBD2
CDR3 length: 16
J gene: TRBJ2-1
CDR3 protein: CASSSRSGGASNERFF
CDR3 DNA: TGTGCCAGCAGCTCGCGCAGCGGGGGGGCTTCAAATGAGCGGTTCTTC

clone size: -
V gene: TRBV27
D gene: TRBD1
CDR3 length: 15
J gene: TRBJ2-1
CDR3 protein: CASSWTGSSYNEQFF
CDR3 DNA: TGTGCCAGCAGCTGGACAGGGAGCTCCTACAATGAGCAGTTCTTC

clone size: -
V gene: TRBV20-1
D gene: -
CDR3 length: 13
J gene: TRBJ1-1
CDR3 protein: CSATRAQGGSPFF
CDR3 DNA: TGCAGTGCCACCCGCGCCCAGGGCGGTTCTCCTTTCTTT

clone size: few
V gene: TRBV20-1
D gene: -
CDR3 length: 18
J gene: TRBJ2-6
CDR3 protein: CSATLAAAGTAGANVLTF
CDR3 DNA: TGCAGTGCTACCCTGGCAGCCGCGGGGACAGCTGGGGCCAACGTCCTGACTTTC

clone size: -
V gene: TRBV2
D gene: TRBD2
CDR3 length: 14
J gene: TRBJ2-3
CDR3 protein: CASKPSGGADTQYF
CDR3 DNA: TGTGCCAGCAAGCCCAGCGGGGGGGCAGATACGCAGTATTTT

clone size: -
V gene: TRBV20-1
D gene: -
CDR3 length: 16
J gene: TRBJ2-1
CDR3 protein: CSARDRGGGTYNEQFF
CDR3 DNA: TGCAGTGCTAGAGATCGAGGGGGAGGGACCTACAATGAGCAGTTCTTC

clone size: -
V gene: TRBV5-1
D gene: TRBD1
CDR3 length: 18
J gene: TRBJ1-2
CDR3 protein: CASSRRDRGVGGDYGYTF
CDR3 DNA: TGCGCCAGCAGCCGCCGGGACAGGGGTGTGGGCGGCGACTATGGCTACACCTTC

clone size: few
V gene: TRBV6-6
D gene: TRBD1
CDR3 length: 15
J gene: TRBJ1-2
CDR3 protein: CASSASRDSNYGYTF
CDR3 DNA: TGTGCCAGCAGCGCGTCCCGGGACAGTAACTATGGCTACACCTTC

clone size: -
V gene: TRBV7-2
D gene: -
CDR3 length: 13
J gene: TRBJ1-2
CDR3 protein: CASSLMTSYGYTF
CDR3 DNA: TGTGCCAGCAGCTTAATGACTTCCTATGGCTACACCTTC

clone size: once
V gene: TRBV28
D gene: -
CDR3 length: 15
J gene: TRBJ1-2
CDR3 protein: CASSSKPQGSYGYTF
CDR3 DNA: TGTGCCAGCAGTTCCAAGCCCCAGGGGTCCTATGGCTACACCTTC

clone size: -
V gene: TRBV20-1
D gene: TRBD2
CDR3 length: 15
J gene: TRBJ2-1
CDR3 protein: CSARGERGPGDEQFF
CDR3 DNA: TGCAGTGCTAGAGGGGAGCGGGGCCCGGGGGATGAGCAGTTCTTC

clone size: -
V gene: TRBV27
D gene: -
CDR3 length: 12
J gene: TRBJ1-2
CDR3 protein: CASTTPGYGYTF
CDR3 DNA: TGTGCCAGCACCACCCCGGGCTATGGCTACACCTTC

clone size: -
V gene: TRBV9
D gene: -
CDR3 length: 16
J gene: TRBJ2-1
CDR3 protein: CASSSRYAGSYNEQFF
CDR3 DNA: TGTGCCAGCAGCTCCCGTTACGCGGGCTCCTACAATGAGCAGTTCTTC

clone size: -
V gene: TRBV4-3
D gene: TRBD1
CDR3 length: 16
J gene: TRBJ2-1
CDR3 protein: CASSQVTGASYNEQFF
CDR3 DNA: TGCGCCAGCAGCCAAGTCACAGGGGCCTCCTACAATGAGCAGTTCTTC

clone size: -
V gene: TRBV5-1
D gene: -
CDR3 length: 14
J gene: TRBJ2-5
CDR3 protein: CASSLWAIQETQYF
CDR3 DNA: TGCGCCAGCAGCTTGTGGGCAATCCAAGAGACCCAGTACTTC

clone size: few
V gene: TRBV20-1
D gene: TRBD2
CDR3 length: 15
J gene: TRBJ2-1
CDR3 protein: CSARTTSGPYNEQFF
CDR3 DNA: TGCAGTGCTAGAACAACTAGCGGGCCATACAATGAGCAGTTCTTC

clone size: few
V gene: TRBV4-3
D gene: TRBD1
CDR3 length: 15
J gene: TRBJ2-5
CDR3 protein: CASSQRGQGLETQYF
CDR3 DNA: TGCGCCAGCAGCCAACGCGGACAGGGTTTGGAGACCCAGTACTTC

clone size: -
V gene: TRBV12-3/TRBV12-4
D gene: -
CDR3 length: 15
J gene: TRBJ2-5
CDR3 protein: CASQFGRFGSETQYF
CDR3 DNA: TGTGCCTCCCAGTTTGGCCGGTTCGGATCGGAGACCCAGTACTTC